Shown below are 30 T cell receptor beta chains from a single sample sequenced in a study of regulatory T cells in long-lasting Graves disease. The time point is: newly diagnosed GD, antithyroid drugs for less than 3 months. TCR sequences were obtained from RNA taken from PBMCs. Library construction for TCR beta used iRepertoire HTBI primers and Arm-PCR of CDR3 regions. MiXCR was run by TCRdb on the multiplex PCR reads, yielding one entry per CDR3 protein. The repertoire has about 530,000 distinct CDR3 sequences, around 16% of them found once; the top ten carry approximately 25%. These sequences were also reported in another study, on T cells in Graves' hyperthyroidism and ophthalmopathy.

This sample comprised peripheral blood mononuclear cells (PBMCs), obtained at new diagnosis, from a patient treated with antithyroid drugs. The receptors were gathered from a woman aged 35 to 59 with Graves disease.

Only a few counts were recorded for this clonotype. The V call is TRBV3-1, the J call TRBJ1-6; D perhaps matches TRBD1 (5 bases). Trimming shortened V by 1 base and J by 9 bases, and 10 bases separated the two germline ends. This CDR3 contains 14 residues. Germline loops: CDR1 LGHDT, CDR2 YNNKEL (reference sequence). The CDR3 protein is CASSQVRGTSPLHF. CDR3 DNA sequence: TGTGCCAGCAGCCAAGTTAGGGGAACTTCACCCCTCCACTTT.

The J gene is TRBJ2-1, the V gene TRBV5-5; D tentatively fits TRBD1 or TRBD2 (6 bases each). Germline V lookup: CDR1 SGHKS, CDR2 YYEKEE (reference sequence). The CDR3 has 15 residues. Trimming took 1 base from V and 4 from J, leaving 12 bases between them. CDR3 DNA sequence: TGTGCCAGCAGCTTGCAACAGGGAGGTTACAATGAGCAGTTCTTC. This translates into CASSLQQGGYNEQFF.

The table lists this clonotype with many counts. The rearrangement links TRBV28 to TRBJ1-2; D unclear. V lost 4 bases to trimming and J lost 4 bases, with 13 bases between them. The germline CDR1 and CDR2 sequences are MDHEN and SYDVKM. The CDR3 is 14 amino acids. The CDR3 coding sequence is TGTGCCAGCAGTTCAACCCGGGGAATCTATGGCTACACCTTC. Translating gives CASSSTRGIYGYTF.

A few counts support this clonotype. This rearrangement joins TRBV10-3 to TRBJ2-1; perhaps TRBD2 as D (6 bases). Germline V gene data show CDR1 as ENHRY and CDR2 as SYGVKD. There are 15 residues in the CDR3. The V end was cut by 2 bases, the J end by 0 bases, with 8 bases between. This CDR3 reads CAISEDGGSYNEQFF. As DNA, the CDR3 is TGTGCCATCAGTGAGGACGGGGGCTCCTACAATGAGCAGTTCTTC.

This clonotype appeared a few times. The chain links TRBV29-1 to TRBJ1-2; tentative D call: TRBD1 (6 bases). Germline CDR1 SQVTM, CDR2 ANQGSEA. The V end lost 6 bases, the J end lost 4 bases, and 15 bases lay between the germline ends. This CDR3 is built from 13 residues. Here the CDR3 reads CSVLHRDLYGYTF. The CDR3 DNA reads as TGCAGCGTATTGCACAGGGACCTCTATGGCTACACCTTC.

V gene TRBV20-1 combines with J gene TRBJ1-1, with D possibly matching TRBD1 (6 bases). From germline, CDR1 is DFQATT and CDR2 SNEGSKA (reference sequence). Trimming cost V 4 bases and J 0 bases, with 18 bases left between them. The CDR3 contains 16 residues. This CDR3 reads CSAIRGGGGMNTEAFF. In DNA form, the CDR3 reads TGCAGTGCTATTCGCGGAGGGGGGGGAATGAACACTGAAGCTTTCTTT.

This clonotype was seen repeatedly, ten times or more. The chain is built from TRBV12-3 or TRBV12-4 and TRBJ2-7; 14 bases map to TRBD2. The CDR3 runs 16 residues. Trimming removed 3 bases from V and 5 bases from J; junction bases left unmatched: 6. The CDR3 nucleotides are TGTGCCAGCAGTTTCGGGACTAGCGGGGGTGTCCACGAGCAGTACTTC. Translating it yields CASSFGTSGGVHEQYF.

This clonotype was counted ten times or more. The chain employs TRBV29-1 and TRBJ1-4; possible D gene TRBD1, 5 bases. The CDR3 has 13 amino acids. The V gene's germline CDR1 is SQVTM and CDR2 ANQGSEA. V was trimmed by 4 bases and J by 6 bases, leaving 12 bases between them. CDR3 in DNA: TGCAGCGTTGTATCAGGGAGAGATGAAAAACTGTTTTTT. Protein sequence: CSVVSGRDEKLFF.

The genes are TRBV4-1 and TRBJ2-3, with 9 bases lining up with TRBD2. This CDR3 comprises 15 residues. Germline CDR1 MGHRA, CDR2 YSYEKL. The V and J ends lost 2 bases and 4 bases, in that order; junction bases with no gene match: 4. The CDR3 DNA reads as TGCGCCAGCAGCCAAAAGGGCGGGGGGGCAGATACGCAGTATTTT. As protein: CASSQKGGGADTQYF.

The chain links TRBV29-1 to TRBJ1-1; a weak D match, TRBD1 (5 bases). Germline CDR1 SQVTM, CDR2 ANQGSEA. CDR3 length: 13 residues. V was trimmed by 3 bases and J by 2 bases, leaving 10 bases between them. CDR3 loop: CSVDGRVNTEAFF. CDR3 bases: TGCAGCGTTGATGGCAGGGTAAACACTGAAGCTTTCTTT.

This clonotype was recorded a few times. The chain uses TRBV29-1 and TRBJ1-1; D gene ambiguous. The V end was cut by 4 bases, the J end by 2 bases, with 8 bases between. Looked up from germline, CDR1 is SQVTM and CDR2 is ANQGSEA. The CDR3 totals 12 residues. DNA for the CDR3: TGCAGCGTTGCCCGGGGTAACACTGAAGCTTTCTTT. This sequence encodes CSVARGNTEAFF.

A note on this clonotype: This may arise from a read error, as a much more abundant clone is one base away. The rearrangement joins TRBV18 to TRBJ1-1; D call uncertain. Germline CDR1 reads KGHSH; CDR2 reads LQKENI. This CDR3 is built from 14 residues. The CDR3 coding sequence is TGTGCCAGCTCATCACCGCAGAAGAGGACTGAAGCTTTCTTT. Its translation is CASSSPQKRTEAFF.

The V and J genes are TRBV19 and TRBJ1-6; no reliable D call. V lost 7 bases, J lost 5 bases, and 9 bases lay in between. The CDR3 runs to 13 residues. CDR1 and CDR2 (germline): LNHDA, SQIVND (reference sequence). Written as DNA, the CDR3 is TGTGCCAGTAAAGGGATAGATAATTCACCCCTCCACTTT. Protein sequence: CASKGIDNSPLHF.

Many counts were recorded for this clonotype. The rearrangement joins TRBV18 to TRBJ2-3; D is unresolved. Trimming left V 6 bases short and J 4 bases short, with 20 bases between. Per the germline V gene, CDR1 is KGHSH and CDR2 is LQKENI. This CDR3 contains 16 residues. Written as DNA, the CDR3 is TGTGCCAGCTCCACGATTGGGCTGGGAAGGGCAGATACGCAGTATTTT. Its translation is CASSTIGLGRADTQYF.

This clonotype occurred a few times. The V call is TRBV12-3 or TRBV12-4, the J call TRBJ2-7; TRBD1 is a possible D gene (5 bases). The CDR3 totals 16 residues. Trimming removed 5 bases at V and 1 base at J, with 18 bases between. The CDR3 here is CASSPYRGMRSYEQYF. In DNA form, the CDR3 reads TGTGCCAGCAGTCCCTATAGGGGAATGAGGTCCTACGAGCAGTACTTC.

The gene calls are TRBV10-3 and TRBJ2-7; 10 nucleotides agree with TRBD2. The V segment lost 2 bases and the J segment 2 bases; nucleotides outside the gene matches: 0. The CDR3 spans 14 residues. In germline, CDR1 is ENHRY, CDR2 SYGVKD. The CDR3 sequence is CAISETSGTYEQYF. The DNA of the CDR3 is TGTGCCATCAGTGAGACTAGCGGGACCTACGAGCAGTACTTC.

This clonotype came up many times. The genes are TRBV7-2 and TRBJ1-2; D is possibly TRBD1 (5 bases). Per the germline V gene, CDR1 is SGHTA and CDR2 is FQGNSA. Trimming pared 1 base from V and 5 bases from J, leaving 8 bases between. CDR3 length equals 13 residues. The CDR3, as DNA: TGTGCCAGCAGCTTAGGACAGCCATATGGCTACACCTTC. Its translation is CASSLGQPYGYTF.

The table lists this clonotype with a few counts. The CDR3 here is CASSPRTFMGTEAFF. The CDR3 DNA sequence: TGTGCCAGCAGTCCGCGAACCTTCATGGGGACTGAAGCTTTCTTT. V is TRBV27 and J is TRBJ1-1; D is unclear. CDR3 length: 15 residues. Between the trimmed V and J ends, which lost 5 bases and 5 bases, there was a span of 18 bases. Germline lookup yields CDR1 MNHEY and CDR2 SMNVEV (reference sequence).

This clonotype was seen many times. This chain links TRBV11-2 with TRBJ1-1; 9 positions match TRBD1. The germline V gene has CDR1 SGHAT and CDR2 FQNNGV. The CDR3 totals 15 residues. J was trimmed by 7 bases and V by 5 bases; bases with no gene match: 11. CDR3 sequence (DNA): TGTGCCAGCAGCCTCGGACAGGGGCCATCGCTTGAAGCTTTCTTT. Its protein is CASSLGQGPSLEAFF.

The rearrangement uses TRBV2 and TRBJ2-3, with 7 nucleotides matching TRBD1. The trim removed 5 bases at V and 4 bases at J, leaving 9 bases unmatched. Germline V CDR1 and CDR2: SNHLY, FYNNEI. The CDR3 sequence is 15 residues long. CDR3 protein: CASSLGAQGSDTQYF. The CDR3 DNA reads TGTGCCAGCAGTTTAGGGGCACAGGGGTCAGATACGCAGTATTTT.

The chain recombines TRBV19 with TRBJ1-6, with 7 nucleotides matching TRBD1. CDR3 length: 16 residues. The germline CDR1 and CDR2 sequences are LNHDA and SQIVND (reference sequence). V was clipped by 4 bases and J by 9 bases; unmatched bases: 12. The CDR3 bases are TGTGCCAGTAGTACGGATCCGGGACAGAAATTTTCACCCCTCCACTTT. The encoded protein is CASSTDPGQKFSPLHF.

This clonotype was detected ten times or more. The genes are TRBV20-1 and TRBJ1-1, with 8 positions matching TRBD1. CDR1 and CDR2 from the germline V gene are DFQATT and SNEGSKA (reference sequence). CDR3 length equals 14 residues. V lost 4 bases to trimming and J lost 4 bases; unmatched junction nucleotides: 8. The CDR3 DNA reads as TGCAGTGCTAAACGGACAGGGAGCATCACTGAAGCTTTCTTT. Its protein is CSAKRTGSITEAFF.

This sequence joins TRBV6-2 or TRBV6-3 and TRBJ1-2, with D unclear. Trimming removed 4 bases from V and 3 bases from J, with 12 bases in between. The CDR3 consists of 14 residues. Germline V gene sequence: CDR1 MNHEY, CDR2 SVGEGT. The CDR3 loop reads CASSFQPSYYGYTF. DNA of the CDR3: TGTGCCAGCAGTTTCCAACCCTCATACTATGGCTACACCTTC.

The chain recombines TRBV6-5 with TRBJ1-2; 9 nucleotides line up with TRBD1. Germline CDR1 is MNHEY and CDR2 is SVGAGI. J gave up 4 bases and V 4 bases, and 7 bases lay outside the gene matches. The CDR3 totals 15 residues. CDR3 sequence: CASSLAGTGIYGYTF. The CDR3 bases are TGTGCCAGCAGTTTAGCCGGGACAGGGATCTATGGCTACACCTTC.

The chain joins TRBV5-7 to TRBJ2-5; D is unresolved. TRBV5-7 is assigned to the ORF class and has an uncertain function. V was cut by 4 bases and J by 2 bases, with 18 bases left in between. The CDR3 runs 16 residues. CDR3 amino acids: CASSLKGNVAQETQYF. CDR3 bases: TGTGCCAGCAGCCTCAAGGGAAACGTGGCGCAAGAGACCCAGTACTTC.

As regards this clonotype: A much more abundant neighbour one base away suggests this may be a read error. This sequence joins TRBV2 and TRBJ2-3; D gene ambiguous. The CDR3 sequence is 12 residues long. With 2 bases removed from V and 2 bases from J, the gap between germline ends came to 2 bases. CDR1 SNHLY and CDR2 FYNNEI come from the germline V gene. The CDR3 spells CASSEITDTQYF. Here the CDR3 DNA reads TGTGCCAGCAGTGAAATCACAGATACGCAGTATTTT.

This clonotype was counted a few times. The rearrangement uses TRBV27 and TRBJ2-5; the D is unclear. The CDR3 is 12 residues long. V gave up 8 bases and J gave up 7 bases, with 14 bases separating them. Germline CDR1 MNHEY, CDR2 SMNVEV (reference sequence). The CDR3 spells CASVNEIGTQYF. The CDR3 DNA follows: TGTGCCAGCGTAAACGAGATCGGGACCCAGTACTTC.

The chain joins TRBV7-2 to TRBJ1-4; the D is unclear. The V and J ends lost 6 bases and 2 bases respectively, with 7 bases between them. Germline V CDR1 and CDR2: SGHTA, FQGNSA. The CDR3 runs to 13 residues. CDR3 amino acids: CASRGGTNEKLFF. The DNA for the CDR3 is TGTGCCAGCAGGGGAGGGACTAATGAAAAACTGTTTTTT.

This clonotype was observed at least ten times. V usage is TRBV11-3 and J usage is TRBJ1-2; TRBD1 matches 7 bases. V shed 2 bases, J shed 1 base, and the junction held 7 bases outside the gene matches. This CDR3 comprises 16 residues. CDR1 and CDR2 from the germline V gene are SGHNT and YENEEA. The CDR3 protein is CASSLFTGTDNYGYTF. The CDR3, as DNA: TGTGCCAGCAGCTTATTTACCGGGACAGATAACTATGGCTACACCTTC.

This clonotype was observed at least ten times. The V call is TRBV6-1, the J call TRBJ1-5; 10 bases are a match to TRBD1. With 7 bases clipped from V and 4 bases from J, the junction kept 4 bases outside the gene matches. The CDR3 sequence is 14 residues long. Germline CDR1 reads MNHNS; CDR2 reads SASEGT. The CDR3 loop is CASTPDRGNQPQHF. CDR3 bases: TGTGCCAGCACCCCGGACAGGGGGAATCAGCCCCAGCATTTT.